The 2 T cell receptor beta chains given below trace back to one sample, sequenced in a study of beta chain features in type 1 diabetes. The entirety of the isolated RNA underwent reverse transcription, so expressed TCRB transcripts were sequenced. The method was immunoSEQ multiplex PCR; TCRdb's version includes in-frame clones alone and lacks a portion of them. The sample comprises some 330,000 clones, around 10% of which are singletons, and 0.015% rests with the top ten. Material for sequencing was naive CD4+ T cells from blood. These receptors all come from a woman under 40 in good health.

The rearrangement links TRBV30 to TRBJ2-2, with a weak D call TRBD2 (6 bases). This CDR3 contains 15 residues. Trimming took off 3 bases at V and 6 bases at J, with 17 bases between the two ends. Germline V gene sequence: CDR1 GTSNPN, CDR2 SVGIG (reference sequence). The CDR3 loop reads CAWRIGASVPGELFF. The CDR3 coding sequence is TGTGCCTGGAGGATCGGGGCTAGCGTCCCCGGGGAGCTGTTTTTT.

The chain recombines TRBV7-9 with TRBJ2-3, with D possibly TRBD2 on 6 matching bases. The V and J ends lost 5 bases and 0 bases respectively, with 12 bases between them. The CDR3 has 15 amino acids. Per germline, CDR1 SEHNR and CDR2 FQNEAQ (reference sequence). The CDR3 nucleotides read TGTGCCAGCAGCGGCGGGACGTTTAGCACAGATACGCAGTATTTT. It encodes CASSGGTFSTDTQYF.